These 6 T cell receptor beta chains originate from one sample sequenced in a study of T-cell memory formation after mild COVID-19. TCRdb reprocessed the 5' RACE reads via MiXCR and lists one record per CDR3 protein. Of 250,000 or so distinct CDR3 sequences detected, more than 8% appear once; the ten largest clones hold roughly 21%. The source material was PBMCs or a T cell subset sorted from them (not recorded which). The source is a man aged 18 to 30 who had mild COVID-19 (a few samples of this study predate the infection). Cell type and time point are not known.

The table lists this clonotype with a few counts. The V call is TRBV7-2, the J call TRBJ2-1, with TRBD1 matching over 8 bases. Germline-derived CDR1 and CDR2 are SGHTA and FQGNSA. The CDR3 runs 16 residues. Trimming at V came to 4 bases and at J to 0 bases, leaving 5 bases not matched to a gene. The CDR3 here is CASSYGQGPSYNEQFF. As DNA, the CDR3 is TGTGCCAGCAGCTACGGACAGGGCCCCTCCTACAATGAGCAGTTCTTC.

Only a few counts were recorded for this clonotype. The rearrangement links TRBV12-3 or TRBV12-4 to TRBJ1-1, with D unresolved. This CDR3 contains 13 residues. V was shortened by 6 bases and J by 10 bases, with 18 bases between the two germline ends. The CDR3 sequence: CASSQAEGPRAFF. For the CDR3, the DNA is TGTGCCAGCAGCCAAGCGGAGGGCCCGCGAGCTTTCTTT.

There are many counts of this clonotype. The chain carries TRBV5-1 and TRBJ2-7, with TRBD1 as a possible D gene (5 bases). Germline V lookup: CDR1 SGHRS, CDR2 YFSETQ. The CDR3 length is 14 residues. Trimming took 0 bases from V and 5 from J, leaving 12 bases between them. In DNA, the CDR3 is TGCGCCAGCAGCTTGGCCCAACAGGCGGACGAGCAGTACTTC. Its protein product is CASSLAQQADEQYF.

The chain recombines TRBV4-3 with TRBJ2-7, with 8 bases identical to TRBD2. CDR3 length: 15 amino acids. Germline V gene sequence: CDR1 LGHNA, CDR2 YSLEER. Trimming took 1 base from V and 4 from J; bases not matched to a gene: 6. CDR3 nucleotides: TGCGCCAGCAGCCAAGTGTTCACTAGCGGTTACGAGCAGTACTTC. As protein: CASSQVFTSGYEQYF.

The CDR3 DNA reads as TGTGCCAGCAGCTTATTTTTTGGGGCGACTGAAAAACTGTTTTTT. Translating it yields CASSLFFGATEKLFF. The rearrangement joins TRBV7-9 to TRBJ1-4; possible D gene TRBD1, 5 bases. The CDR3 spans 15 residues. Germline V gene data show CDR1 as SEHNR and CDR2 as FQNEAQ (reference sequence). The V gene lost 2 bases and the J gene lost 7 bases, with 14 bases spanning the gap.

Ten or more counts support this clonotype. The gene calls are TRBV12-3 or TRBV12-4 and TRBJ2-1, with 8 bases matching TRBD2. CDR3 size: 17 residues. Trimming cost V 0 bases and J 3 bases; bases outside gene matches: 7. DNA for the CDR3: TGTGCCAGCAGTTTAGCGCTCAATAGCGGGGTCTACAATGAGCAGTTCTTC. It encodes CASSLALNSGVYNEQFF.